Described below is a single T cell receptor beta chain sequence and its context. The junction had 7 bases not matched to a gene; V was cut back by 3 bases and J by 4 bases. CDR3 length equals 15 residues. Germline V gives CDR1 SGHRS, CDR2 YFSETQ. The data were taken from a study of T cell changes during pregnancy in multiple sclerosis. TCRdb's table, derived via immunoSEQ multiplex PCR, lists solely in-frame clones and lacks some. The repertoire includes about 44,000 clones, roughly 92% of them detected once, and roughly 0.69% sits in the top ten. The rearrangement uses TRBV5-1 and TRBJ2-5; 9 nucleotides line up with TRBD2. This material consisted of CD4+ T cells from peripheral blood mononuclear cells, taken in the first trimester of pregnancy. This TCR derives from a female donor with multiple sclerosis, enrolled in a pregnancy study. DNA of the CDR3: TGCGCCAGCAGCTCGTTTAGCGGGAGTGGAGAGACCCAGTACTTC. Translated, it gives CASSSFSGSGETQYF.